Listed below are T cell receptor beta chains from one sample, sequenced in a study of Graves' ophthalmopathy and Graves' hyperthyroidism. TCRdb reprocessed the multiplex PCR reads with MiXCR, giving one entry per CDR3 protein. The sample carries about 390,000 distinct CDR3 sequences, approximately 15% recorded once. Sample: peripheral blood. The receptor set was obtained from a woman between 18 and 29 years old with stable Graves' hyperthyroidism. Both conserved end residues are trimmed from each CDR3. Fields, in order: V gene, J gene, CDR3 protein.

TRBV6-1	TRBJ2-7	ASPSTRGSYEQY
TRBV5-1	TRBJ1-2	ASSLDRQYGYT
TRBV12-3/TRBV12-4	TRBJ2-5	ASSHATGFQETQY
TRBV12-3/TRBV12-4	TRBJ2-5	ASSLRGSQETQY
TRBV20-1	TRBJ1-1	SARALGHPNTEAF
TRBV2	TRBJ2-7	ASRGQGIYYEQY
TRBV15	TRBJ2-4	ATSRDWYIKY
TRBV19	TRBJ2-2	ASSKQDRDTGELF
TRBV20-1	TRBJ1-1	SAAQLNTEAF
TRBV7-3	TRBJ1-1	ASSAQGYHTEAF
TRBV7-2	TRBJ1-5	ASSLGPVTIRH
TRBV9	TRBJ1-2	ASSYRLGTGYT
TRBV12-3/TRBV12-4	TRBJ2-6	ASGGGQGRNYEQY
TRBV6-1	TRBJ2-2	ASSPERTNTGELF
TRBV10-3	TRBJ2-2	AISESPGSGNGELF
TRBV6-2/TRBV6-3	TRBJ2-7	ASSYGAAYEQY
TRBV20-1	TRBJ2-7	SASIPGGAEQY
TRBV4-1	TRBJ1-1	ASSRDTQGALPPEAF
TRBV25-1	TRBJ1-1	ASRPPGDARNTEAF
TRBV15	TRBJ2-3	ASLNRGSGTDTQY
TRBV20-1	TRBJ1-5	SARDWRGDNQPQH
TRBV20-1	TRBJ1-2	TATGSGYGYT
TRBV20-1	TRBJ1-2	SARAGQGGNVYGYT
TRBV6-2/TRBV6-3	TRBJ1-1	ASSYPSMNTEAF
TRBV6-2/TRBV6-3	TRBJ1-1	ASSYEQGGETEAF
TRBV11-2	TRBJ2-3	ASSPGRSNGDTQY